The 29 T cell receptor beta chains presented below share a single source sample, sequenced in a study of blood T cell repertoires in COVID-19. The repertoire was sequenced with immunoSEQ multiplex PCR; TCRdb's copy has only in-frame clones and lacks some. The data contain 200,000 to 250,000 clones, approximately 90% of them singletons. The sample comprised PBMCs or T cells enriched from blood (not recorded which). Receptors were obtained from a man aged 50-59 years who had been exposed to COVID-19.

J is TRBJ1-4 and V is TRBV11-3, with a possible D match to TRBD1 (6 bases). The CDR3 is 17 residues long. From germline, CDR1 is SGHNT and CDR2 YENEEA. V was trimmed by 0 bases and J by 6 bases, leaving 17 bases between them. CDR3 DNA: TGTGCCAGCAGCTTAGACCTAGCAGGACAGTTCGATGAAAAACTGTTTTTT. Amino acid sequence: CASSLDLAGQFDEKLFF.

The V and J genes are TRBV12-5 and TRBJ2-3, with TRBD2 matching over 10 bases. This CDR3 contains 21 residues. Germline values: CDR1 LGHNT, CDR2 FRNRAP. The J segment lost 0 bases and the V segment lost 1 base, leaving 16 bases of the junction unmatched. CDR3 in DNA: TGTGCTAGTGGTTTGGACAACTCAGCGGGGGGGCCATATCTCAGCACAGATACGCAGTATTTT. This gives the protein CASGLDNSAGGPYLSTDTQYF. Supplemented by reference TRBV12-5 and TRBJ2-3, the full variable domain reads DARVTQTPRHKVTEMGQEVTMRCQPILGHNTVFWYRQTMMQGLELLAYFRNRAPLDDSGMPKDRFSAEMPDATLATLKIQPSEPRDSAVYFCASGLDNSAGGPYLSTDTQYFGPGTRLTVL.

The chain employs TRBV30 and TRBJ1-6, with 9 bases aligning to TRBD1. V shed 0 bases, J shed 2 bases, and the junction held 5 bases outside the gene matches. The germline V gene encodes CDR1 GTSNPN and CDR2 SVGIG (reference sequence). This CDR3 comprises 17 residues. CDR3: CAWSVSDRGPYNSPLHF. The CDR3 bases are TGTGCCTGGAGTGTCTCGGACAGGGGACCCTATAATTCACCCCTCCACTTT.

This clone was detected once. The J gene is TRBJ1-2, the V gene TRBV11-2; possibly TRBD1 for D (6 bases). The V end was cut by 0 bases, the J end by 0 bases, with 8 bases between. The CDR3 consists of 15 residues. Germline CDR1 is SGHAT and CDR2 is FQNNGV. The chain's CDR3 is CASSLDRGTNYGYTF. CDR3 coding DNA: TGTGCCAGCAGCTTAGACAGGGGAACTAACTATGGCTACACCTTC.

The chain joins TRBV28 to TRBJ2-7, with TRBD1 as a possible D gene (6 bases). The CDR3 totals 14 residues. The ends were cut back, 10 bases at V and 3 bases at J, with 19 bases in the middle. Germline CDR1 is MDHEN and CDR2 is SYDVKM. In DNA form, the CDR3 reads TGTGCCACCGCGTTAAGGGGCAGGGGCTACGAGCAGTACGTC. Its translation is CATALRGRGYEQYV.

The chain recombines TRBV5-1 with TRBJ2-1; 8 nucleotides match TRBD2. V shed 5 bases and J 5 bases; nucleotides not matched to a gene: 15. This CDR3 has 17 amino acids. Germline CDR1 is SGHRS and CDR2 is YFSETQ. DNA for the CDR3: TGCGCCAGCAGTGCACTCCCGCGGGAGGAAAATAACAATGAGCAGTTCTTC. Translation gives CASSALPREENNNEQFF.

In this sample, this clone turned up a few times. The J gene is TRBJ1-5, the V gene TRBV2; D possibly corresponds to TRBD1 (5 bases). CDR1 SNHLY and CDR2 FYNNEI come from the germline V gene. The length of the CDR3 is 13 residues. Trimming stripped 6 bases from V and 6 bases from J, with 12 bases between. CDR3 bases: TGTGCCAGCAGCCGGGACTCTTTTCAGCCCCAGCATTTT. This sequence encodes CASSRDSFQPQHF.

The genes are TRBV27 and TRBJ2-2; 9 bases match TRBD1. The J segment lost 4 bases and the V segment lost 4 bases, leaving 4 bases of the junction unmatched. Germline CDR1 MNHEY, CDR2 SMNVEV (reference sequence). The CDR3 contains 15 residues. CDR3 loop: CASSSTGGSTGELFF. The CDR3 nucleotides read TGTGCCAGCAGTTCCACAGGGGGCAGCACCGGGGAGCTGTTTTTT.

The table lists this clone with a count of one. The V gene is TRBV11-3, the J gene TRBJ1-4; tentative D call: TRBD1 (6 bases). The germline V gene encodes CDR1 SGHNT and CDR2 YENEEA. Trimming took 4 bases from V and 7 from J, leaving 13 bases between them. The CDR3 consists of 14 residues. CDR3 in amino acids: CASSSRTDVEKLFF. CDR3 coding DNA: TGTGCCAGCAGCTCTCGGACAGATGTTGAAAAACTGTTTTTT.

The V call is TRBV5-1, the J call TRBJ2-3; 14 bases line up with TRBD2. Losses at the gene ends were 0 bases for V and 6 bases for J; bases not matched to a gene: 6. This CDR3 spans 17 amino acids. Germline lookup yields CDR1 SGHRS and CDR2 YFSETQ. CDR3 region: CASSLARTSGRTDTQYF. The CDR3 DNA follows: TGCGCCAGCAGCTTGGCCCGGACTAGCGGGAGGACGGATACGCAGTATTTT.

J is TRBJ1-1 and V is TRBV15, with D unclear. The CDR3 length is 15 residues. CDR1 is LNHNV, CDR2 YYDKDF, per germline (reference sequence). The germline V and J ends were trimmed by 4 bases and 0 bases, with 12 bases remaining between them. In DNA form, the CDR3 reads TGTGCCACCAGCACTCCCCCTACCATGAACACTGAAGCTTTCTTT. Its translation is CATSTPPTMNTEAFF.

The chain employs TRBV5-1 and TRBJ2-3; tentatively, D is TRBD1 (5 bases). CDR1 is SGHRS and CDR2 is YFSETQ in the germline V gene. Between the trimmed V and J ends, which lost 0 bases and 1 base, there was a span of 9 bases. The CDR3 extends over 15 amino acids. CDR3 residues: CASSLEWGGTDTQYF. CDR3 nucleotides: TGCGCCAGCAGCTTGGAATGGGGCGGCACAGATACGCAGTATTTT.

The rearrangement uses TRBV4-2 and TRBJ1-2; the D gene is possibly TRBD1 (5 bases). V dropped 1 base and J dropped 4 bases, with 13 bases sitting between them. The CDR3 extends over 15 amino acids. Germline V gene lookup returns CDR1 LGHNA and CDR2 YNFKEQ. CDR3 bases: TGTGCCAGCAGCCAAGTCGGGGGGGGTCCCTATGGCTACACCTTC. This codes for CASSQVGGGPYGYTF.

The rearrangement joins TRBV5-1 to TRBJ1-2; 8 bases are a match to TRBD1. V dropped 0 bases and J dropped 4; count of bases not matched to a gene: 8. Germline CDR1 is SGHRS and CDR2 is YFSETQ. This CDR3 contains 16 residues. CDR3 sequence reads: CASSLVAGGPLYGYTF. The CDR3, as DNA: TGCGCCAGCAGCTTGGTTGCAGGGGGCCCTCTCTATGGCTACACCTTC.

The J gene is TRBJ2-3, the V gene TRBV12-5; 7 nucleotides agree with TRBD2. Germline trimming cut 4 bases from V and 0 bases from J; bases unmatched to any gene: 13. Germline V gives CDR1 LGHNT, CDR2 FRNRAP. The CDR3 has 18 amino acids. CDR3 sequence: CASGSGWKTSESTDTQYF. The CDR3 DNA is TGTGCTAGTGGTTCGGGCTGGAAAACTAGCGAGAGCACAGATACGCAGTATTTT.

This chain joins TRBV5-6 and TRBJ1-5; no firm D call. Trimming took off 0 bases at V and 5 bases at J, with 9 bases between the two ends. From germline, CDR1 is SGHDT and CDR2 YYEEEE. The CDR3 is 14 amino acids. The chain's CDR3 is CASSLARNHQPQHF. The CDR3 DNA sequence: TGTGCCAGCAGCTTGGCCAGAAATCATCAGCCCCAGCATTTT.

This chain joins TRBV5-1 and TRBJ2-1; TRBD1 aligns across 11 bases. From germline, CDR1 is SGHRS and CDR2 YFSETQ. Trimming removed 4 bases from V and 9 bases from J; junction bases left unmatched: 9. This CDR3 has 15 residues. CDR3 in amino acids: CASSRSGTGGAEQFF. CDR3 coding DNA: TGCGCCAGCAGCAGGAGTGGGACAGGGGGTGCTGAGCAGTTCTTC.

This clone was found a few times. The chain carries TRBV2 and TRBJ1-1; D ambiguous. In germline, CDR1 is SNHLY, CDR2 FYNNEI. Trimming cost V 7 bases and J 5 bases, with 11 bases left between them. This CDR3 spans 12 amino acids. Here the CDR3 reads CASTVLWTEAFF. CDR3 nucleotides: TGTGCCAGCACGGTTCTGTGGACTGAAGCTTTCTTT.

The rearrangement uses TRBV24-1 and TRBJ2-1, with a possible D match to TRBD2 (5 bases). The CDR3 is 16 residues long. Germline loops: CDR1 KGHDR, CDR2 SFDVKD. V gave up 8 bases and J gave up 2 bases, with 18 bases separating them. In DNA, the CDR3 is TGTGCCACCATTCTCCCGCGGGCGGGTACCTACAATGAGCAGTTCTTC. This sequence encodes CATILPRAGTYNEQFF.

V is TRBV3-1 (or the pseudogene TRBV3-2) and J is TRBJ2-5; 11 bases map to TRBD2. This CDR3 is built from 14 residues. Germline lookup yields CDR1 LGHDT and CDR2 YNNKEL (reference sequence). Trimming cost V 6 bases and J 5 bases; bases outside gene matches: 5. CDR3 DNA: TGTGCCAGCAGTCCTAGCGGGGGGAGGGAGACCCAGTACTTC. This gives the protein CASSPSGGRETQYF.

This chain uses TRBV5-4 with TRBJ2-2, with D tentatively TRBD2 (5 bases). Germline V gene data show CDR1 as SGHNT and CDR2 as YYREEE (reference sequence). Trimming took 4 bases from V and 1 from J, leaving 11 bases between them. This CDR3 is built from 15 residues. The CDR3 is CASSPRGLNTGELFF. DNA of the CDR3: TGTGCCAGCAGCCCACGGGGATTGAACACCGGGGAGCTGTTTTTT.

This rearrangement joins TRBV6-5 to TRBJ2-5; D perhaps matches TRBD2 (6 bases). Deletions cut 6 bases from V and 0 bases from J, with 11 bases between. Germline V gene sequence: CDR1 MNHEY, CDR2 SVGAGI. The CDR3 spans 14 residues. The CDR3 DNA sequence: TGTGCCAGCAGCTTCGGCGGGGACCAAGAGACCCAGTACTTC. This codes for CASSFGGDQETQYF.

The chain joins TRBV7-2 to TRBJ1-2; the match to TRBD1 covers 8 bases. Germline CDR1 reads SGHTA; CDR2 reads FQGNSA. The CDR3 extends over 16 amino acids. The trim removed 8 bases at V and 4 bases at J, leaving 15 bases unmatched. CDR3 protein: CASQGTGALTVYGYTF. The CDR3 DNA reads as TGTGCCAGCCAGGGGACAGGAGCTCTAACGGTCTATGGCTACACCTTC.

The V gene is TRBV5-1, the J gene TRBJ1-3, with D tentatively TRBD1 (6 bases). Germline V gene sequence: CDR1 SGHRS, CDR2 YFSETQ. The V gene lost 5 bases and the J gene lost 8 bases, with 14 bases spanning the gap. The CDR3 spans 13 residues. CDR3 sequence reads: CASSLGGRDTIYF. DNA for the CDR3: TGCGCCAGCAGTCTAGGGGGTAGAGACACCATATATTTT.

This chain joins TRBV28 and TRBJ2-7, with a possible D match to TRBD1 (5 bases). Trimming pared 5 bases from V and 6 bases from J, leaving 11 bases between. This CDR3 has 12 amino acids. The germline gives CDR1 MDHEN, CDR2 SYDVKM. CDR3 nucleotides: TGTGCCAGCAGTACTCAGGGTTTCGAGCAGTACGTC. Protein product: CASSTQGFEQYV.

CDR3 region: CASITRDSGANVLTF. CDR3 DNA: TGTGCCAGCATTACCCGAGACTCTGGGGCCAACGTCCTGACTTTC. The V call is TRBV2, the J call TRBJ2-6; no clear D. The germline V and J ends were trimmed by 7 bases and 0 bases, with 10 bases remaining between them. The CDR3 is made up of 15 amino acids. From germline, CDR1 is SNHLY and CDR2 FYNNEI. The entire variable domain, with the rest obtained from reference TRBV2 and TRBJ2-6, is as follows: EPEVTQTPSHQVTQMGQEVILRCVPISNHLYFYWYRQILGQKVEFLVSFYNNEISEKSEIFDDQFSVERPDGSNFTLKIRSTKLEDSAMYFCASITRDSGANVLTFGAGSRLTVL.

CDR3 DNA sequence: TGTGCCATCAGTGGACGGACAGGGGGTACCGACACTGAAGCTTTCTTT. Protein product: CAISGRTGGTDTEAFF. The chain combines TRBV10-3 with TRBJ1-1; 10 nucleotides line up with TRBD1. CDR1 is ENHRY, CDR2 SYGVKD, per germline. V lost 4 bases, J lost 3 bases, and 8 bases stayed unmatched. The CDR3 is 16 amino acids.

This clone was found once. The CDR3 here is CASSLTMNGNTIYF. The CDR3 nucleotides are TGTGCCAGCAGCCTAACTATGAATGGAAACACCATATATTTT. This sequence joins TRBV28 and TRBJ1-3; D not resolved. CDR3 size: 14 residues. Germline CDR1 and CDR2: MDHEN and SYDVKM. V was trimmed by 6 bases and J by 3 bases, leaving 12 bases between them.

The chain links TRBV5-1 to TRBJ2-7, with 7 positions matching TRBD2. This CDR3 is built from 13 residues. The V gene's germline CDR1 is SGHRS and CDR2 YFSETQ. V lost 4 bases, J lost 6 bases, and 7 bases stayed unmatched. CDR3 bases: TGCGCCAGCAGCCCGGGGGGACTGGGCGAGCAGTACGTC. Its protein product is CASSPGGLGEQYV.